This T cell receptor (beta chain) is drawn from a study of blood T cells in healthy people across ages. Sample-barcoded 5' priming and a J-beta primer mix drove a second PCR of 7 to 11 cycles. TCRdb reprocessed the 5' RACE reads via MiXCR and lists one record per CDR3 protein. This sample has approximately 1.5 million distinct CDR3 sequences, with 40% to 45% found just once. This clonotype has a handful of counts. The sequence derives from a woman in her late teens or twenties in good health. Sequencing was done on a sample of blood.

This CDR3 is CSARGSGGFYNEQFF. The CDR3 DNA sequence: TGCAGTGCTAGAGGCAGCGGGGGGTTCTACAATGAGCAGTTCTTC. This chain joins TRBV20-1 and TRBJ2-1; 9 bases line up with TRBD2. The CDR3 has 15 amino acids. Unmatched junction bases numbered 4, after V lost 1 base and J lost 3 bases. Germline-derived CDR1 and CDR2 are DFQATT and SNEGSKA (reference sequence).